This TCR beta chain appears in the sequencing data of a study of T cells in women clearing cervical HPV infection. Across the whole study: Case blood was drawn when the lesion was first found; control blood after infection became undetectable.

The method was immunoSEQ multiplex PCR; TCRdb's version includes in-frame clones alone and lacks a portion of them. The sample has about 34,000 clones, and its top ten clones hold 1.4%. For this clone: With the read ending 3 residues before the CDR3 end, the germline J gene is used to fill in that end.

Germline lookup yields CDR1 SGHRS and CDR2 YFSETQ. The V gene lost 0 bases and the J gene lost 3 bases, with 18 bases spanning the gap. This CDR3 is 17 amino acids long. The sample consisted of blood buffy coat. The TCR originated in a woman between 18 and 75 years old with a cervical HPV16 infection that either progressed to CIN3+ or cleared (not recorded which). The chain combines TRBV5-1 with TRBJ2-5; perhaps TRBD2 as D (5 bases). The CDR3: CASSLAASRFPKETQYF. The CDR3 bases that were read are TGCGCCAGCAGCTTGGCGGCTAGCCGGTTCCCAAAAGAGACC.